Shown below are 30 T cell receptor beta chains from a single sample sequenced in a study of blood T cell repertoires in COVID-19. Profiled with immunoSEQ multiplex PCR; TCRdb holds only in-frame clones, not every one. The table shows 150,000 or so clones, with roughly four fifths occurring only once. Sequencing input: peripheral blood. The receptors were gathered from a man in his 70s who had recovered from COVID-19.

CDR3 sequence reads: CASTGTSQRGELFF. The CDR3 DNA sequence: TGTGCCAGCACCGGGACTTCCCAGCGCGGGGAGCTGTTTTTT. The chain employs TRBV5-4 and TRBJ2-2, with D perhaps matching TRBD2 (6 bases). The CDR3 is 14 amino acids. The germline V gene has CDR1 SGHNT and CDR2 YYREEE (reference sequence). V was pared by 6 bases and J by 7 bases, with 16 bases between. Full variable domain (remainder filled in from reference TRBV5-4 and TRBJ2-2): ETGVTQSPTHLIKTRGQQVTLRCSSQSGHNTVSWYQQALGQGPQFIFQYYREEENGRGNFPPRFSGLQFPNYSSELNVNALELDDSALYLCASTGTSQRGELFFGEGSRLTVL.

The V gene is TRBV11-2, the J gene TRBJ2-5; TRBD1 matches at 10 bases. V shed 4 bases, J shed 0 bases, and the junction held 5 bases outside the gene matches. The CDR3 is made up of 16 amino acids. Germline values: CDR1 SGHAT, CDR2 FQNNGV. CDR3 coding DNA: TGTGCCAGCAGCTGGGGACAGGGGTTGTACCAAGAGACCCAGTACTTC. This gives the protein CASSWGQGLYQETQYF.

The gene calls are TRBV5-1 and TRBJ1-2, with D perhaps matching TRBD1 (6 bases). Trimming took off 1 base at V and 7 bases at J, with 17 bases between the two ends. The CDR3 is 15 residues long. Germline CDR1 and CDR2: SGHRS and YFSETQ. CDR3 protein: CASSLQEGGFGGYTF. In DNA, the CDR3 is TGCGCCAGCAGCTTGCAGGAAGGGGGATTCGGTGGCTACACCTTC. Drawing the rest from reference TRBV5-1 and TRBJ1-2, the complete variable domain is KAGVTQTPRYLIKTRGQQVTLSCSPISGHRSVSWYQQTPGQGLQFLFEYFSETQRNKGNFPGRFSGRQFSNSRSEMNVSTLELGDSALYLCASSLQEGGFGGYTFGSGTRLTVV.

The chain has TRBV28 and TRBJ2-4; TRBD1 agrees at 7 bases. CDR1 MDHEN and CDR2 SYDVKM come from the germline V gene. V was pared by 8 bases and J by 13 bases, with 17 bases of the junction left unmatched. The CDR3 totals 14 residues. The CDR3 sequence: CASAPEGAKLGQYF. The CDR3, as DNA: TGTGCCAGCGCCCCCGAGGGGGCAAAGCTGGGGCAGTACTTC.

The chain uses TRBV4-3 and TRBJ2-2; TRBD2 might be the D (6 bases). There are 17 residues in the CDR3. Germline V CDR1 and CDR2: LGHNA, YSLEER. Trimming left V 1 base short and J 2 bases short, with 14 bases between. The DNA of the CDR3 is TGCGCCAGCAGCCAAGGGGAGTTTAGCGGTAACACCGGGGAGCTGTTTTTT. This gives the protein CASSQGEFSGNTGELFF.

The gene calls are TRBV19 and TRBJ2-4, with 9 bases aligning to TRBD1. With V trimmed by 5 bases and J by 0 bases, 11 bases remained unmatched. This CDR3 spans 18 amino acids. Germline CDR1 LNHDA, CDR2 SQIVND (reference sequence). Here the CDR3 reads CASSLGTGWGEAKNIQYF. The CDR3 nucleotides are TGTGCCAGTAGTTTGGGGACAGGGTGGGGTGAAGCCAAAAACATTCAGTACTTC.

The genes are TRBV5-1 and TRBJ1-2, with D uncertain. The CDR3 is 14 residues long. V lost 6 bases to trimming and J lost 0 bases, with 12 bases between them. Germline V gene lookup returns CDR1 SGHRS and CDR2 YFSETQ. The CDR3, as DNA: TGCGCCAGCACGCGGGGATTGGCTAACTATGGCTACACCTTC. Protein: CASTRGLANYGYTF.

In this sample, this clone turned up once. The rearrangement joins TRBV7-2 to TRBJ2-1; maybe TRBD2 (5 bases). CDR3 length: 12 residues. The V and J ends lost 5 bases and 9 bases respectively, with 11 bases between them. The germline CDR1 and CDR2 sequences are SGHTA and FQGNSA. The CDR3 sequence: CASSPGSIEQFF. CDR3 sequence (DNA): TGTGCCAGCAGCCCTGGGAGCATTGAGCAGTTCTTC.

The chain combines TRBV6-5 with TRBJ1-1; unclear D gene. Germline assignment: CDR1 MNHEY and CDR2 SVGAGI. V was shortened by 3 bases and J by 3 bases, with 11 bases between the two germline ends. The CDR3 length is 14 residues. The CDR3 DNA follows: TGTGCCAGCAGTTATCAGATCCTAGACACTGAAGCTTTCTTT. Its translation is CASSYQILDTEAFF.

The chain couples TRBV19 to TRBJ2-7; 13 bases are a match to TRBD2. V trimming: 11 bases; J trimming: 5 bases; junction bases outside the gene matches: 3. The CDR3 runs to 12 residues. Germline lookup yields CDR1 LNHDA and CDR2 SQIVND (reference sequence). The CDR3 sequence is CAAGTSGNEQYF. As DNA, the CDR3 is TGTGCCGCCGGGACTAGCGGGAACGAGCAGTACTTC.

The chain uses TRBV6-1 and TRBJ2-3, with 10 bases aligning to TRBD2. Looked up from germline, CDR1 is MNHNS and CDR2 is SASEGT. The CDR3 length is 16 residues. V gave up 0 bases and J gave up 7 bases; unmatched junction bases: 7. CDR3 DNA: TGTGCCAGCAGTGAAGCGGGGGGGACTAGCGCTTATACGCAGTATTTT. Protein: CASSEAGGTSAYTQYF.

The chain combines TRBV27 with TRBJ2-3; TRBD1 is a possible D gene (6 bases). The CDR3 extends over 14 amino acids. V lost 5 bases and J 3 bases, leaving 12 bases between the germline ends. Per the germline V gene, CDR1 is MNHEY and CDR2 is SMNVEV (reference sequence). The CDR3 sequence is CASSRKQGTDTQYF. The CDR3 nucleotides are TGTGCCAGCAGTAGAAAACAGGGAACAGATACGCAGTATTTT.

The V call is TRBV19, the J call TRBJ1-2; a weak D match, TRBD1 (5 bases). Germline CDR1 is LNHDA and CDR2 is SQIVND (reference sequence). V was shortened by 3 bases and J by 3 bases, with 14 bases between the two germline ends. CDR3 length: 15 residues. The DNA for the CDR3 is TGTGCCAGTAGTATTGAGACAGCACGGTACTATGGCTACACCTTC. It is translated as CASSIETARYYGYTF.

V and J are TRBV6-2 or TRBV6-3 and TRBJ1-1; D gene ambiguous. The V end was cut by 3 bases, the J end by 1 base, with 6 bases between. In germline, CDR1 is MNHEY, CDR2 SVGEGT. This CDR3 contains 13 residues. The CDR3 sequence: CASSYRGNTEAFF. The CDR3 nucleotides read TGTGCCAGCAGTTATCGGGGGAACACTGAAGCTTTCTTT.

The chain joins TRBV5-1 to TRBJ2-7, with 10 bases aligning to TRBD2. V shed 4 bases, J shed 4 bases, and the junction held 11 bases outside the gene matches. Germline V gene data show CDR1 as SGHRS and CDR2 as YFSETQ. This CDR3 contains 16 residues. CDR3 sequence (DNA): TGCGCCAGCAGCGCCCCGGGGACTAGCGAGCCATACGAGCAGTACTTC. Translated, it gives CASSAPGTSEPYEQYF.

The gene calls are TRBV28 and TRBJ1-5; 9 bases line up with TRBD1. The CDR3 extends over 17 amino acids. Germline V gives CDR1 MDHEN, CDR2 SYDVKM. With V trimmed by 6 bases and J by 0 bases, 9 bases remained unmatched. The CDR3 is CASRLLPGQGSNQPQHF. The CDR3 bases are TGTGCCAGCAGGCTTCTACCGGGACAGGGTAGCAATCAGCCCCAGCATTTT. Full variable domain (outside the CDR3, taken from reference TRBV28 and TRBJ1-5): DVKVTQSSRYLVKRTGEKVFLECVQDMDHENMFWYRQDPGLGLRLIYFSYDVKMKEKGDIPEGYSVSREKKERFSLILESASTNQTSMYLCASRLLPGQGSNQPQHFGDGTRLSIL.

This clone was observed once. The J gene is TRBJ1-2, the V gene TRBV2; no clear D. V dropped 4 bases and J dropped 3 bases, with 12 bases sitting between them. The CDR3 runs 14 residues. CDR1 and CDR2 (germline): SNHLY, FYNNEI. CDR3 in amino acids: CASSVRGRDYGYTF. The CDR3 region has the DNA TGTGCCAGCAGTGTTCGGGGTCGGGACTATGGCTACACCTTC.

The chain employs TRBV5-8 and TRBJ1-2; 7 bases map to TRBD1. The V gene end was trimmed by 4 bases and the J gene end by 6 bases; junction bases not matched to a gene: 9. CDR3 length: 14 residues. Germline V gene lookup returns CDR1 SGHTS and CDR2 YDEGEE. The CDR3 DNA reads TGTGCCAGCAGCCAACCAGGGGGTCGGAATGGCTACACCTTC. Residues: CASSQPGGRNGYTF.

The chain uses TRBV5-4 and TRBJ2-2; D remains unclear. CDR1 and CDR2 from the germline V gene are SGHNT and YYREEE (reference sequence). The V end lost 2 bases, the J end lost 8 bases, and 10 bases lay between the germline ends. The CDR3 spans 13 residues. CDR3 residues: CASSLNFAGELFF. CDR3 sequence (DNA): TGTGCCAGCAGCTTAAACTTTGCGGGGGAGCTGTTTTTT. Full variable domain (outside the CDR3, taken from reference TRBV5-4 and TRBJ2-2): ETGVTQSPTHLIKTRGQQVTLRCSSQSGHNTVSWYQQALGQGPQFIFQYYREEENGRGNFPPRFSGLQFPNYSSELNVNALELDDSALYLCASSLNFAGELFFGEGSRLTVL.

The DNA of the CDR3 is TGTGCCAGTAATGGACTCAACCAAGAGACCCAGTACTTC. It is translated as CASNGLNQETQYF. This chain connects TRBV19 to TRBJ2-5; TRBD2 might be the D (5 bases). Germline V gene data show CDR1 as LNHDA and CDR2 as SQIVND (reference sequence). V shed 7 bases and J shed 0 bases, with 9 bases lying between them. CDR3 length equals 13 residues.

The chain carries TRBV5-3 and TRBJ2-1, with 8 bases aligning to TRBD2. TRBV5-3 is noted as an ORF with a role that remains uncertain. The V segment lost 5 bases and the J segment 0 bases; nucleotides outside the gene matches: 7. This CDR3 contains 16 residues. The CDR3 nucleotides read TGTGCCAGAAGTCCAAAGCGGGAGAGCTCCTACAATGAGCAGTTCTTC. Protein: CARSPKRESSYNEQFF.

This chain links TRBV5-6 with TRBJ2-1; D gene ambiguous. V was cut by 3 bases and J by 0 bases, with 4 bases left in between. Germline values: CDR1 SGHDT, CDR2 YYEEEE. The CDR3 contains 13 residues. CDR3 sequence reads: CASSSSSYNEQFF. The CDR3 DNA reads as TGTGCCAGCAGCTCTAGCTCCTACAATGAGCAGTTCTTC.

The gene calls are TRBV4-1 and TRBJ2-5; the D is unclear. The CDR3 has 14 amino acids. Germline CDR1 MGHRA, CDR2 YSYEKL. V gave up 1 base and J gave up 3 bases, with 9 bases separating them. DNA for the CDR3: TGCGCCAGCAGCCAAGGGAGCAGTAAAGAGACCCAGTACTTC. It specifies CASSQGSSKETQYF.

This chain's CDR3 is CASSQGTYPTDTQYF. In DNA, the CDR3 is TGCGCCAGCAGCCAAGGGACATACCCCACAGATACGCAGTATTTT. V usage is TRBV5-1 and J usage is TRBJ2-3; D might be TRBD1 (6 bases). Germline-derived CDR1 and CDR2 are SGHRS and YFSETQ. V lost 4 bases, J lost 2 bases, and 14 bases lay in between. CDR3 length: 15 amino acids. Full variable domain (remainder filled in from reference TRBV5-1 and TRBJ2-3): KAGVTQTPRYLIKTRGQQVTLSCSPISGHRSVSWYQQTPGQGLQFLFEYFSETQRNKGNFPGRFSGRQFSNSRSEMNVSTLELGDSALYLCASSQGTYPTDTQYFGPGTRLTVL.

The chain is built from TRBV27 and TRBJ2-1; 8 positions match TRBD2. Unmatched junction bases numbered 7, after V lost 5 bases and J lost 1 base. Germline CDR1 is MNHEY and CDR2 is SMNVEV (reference sequence). The CDR3 totals 16 residues. The CDR3 region is CASSGSGSRSYNEQFF. For the CDR3, the DNA is TGTGCCAGCAGTGGCAGCGGGAGCAGATCCTACAATGAGCAGTTCTTC.

The sample holds a few counts of this clone. The rearrangement joins TRBV18 to TRBJ2-2, with a tentative D call TRBD1 (5 bases). The CDR3 is 16 residues long. V lost 6 bases and J lost 4, with 18 bases in between. Germline assignment: CDR1 KGHSH and CDR2 LQKENI. The CDR3 loop reads CASSGNEDTRTGELFF. The CDR3 DNA is TGTGCCAGCTCTGGAAATGAGGACACTCGCACCGGGGAGCTGTTTTTT.

The chain has TRBV5-1 and TRBJ2-1; 12 nucleotides line up with TRBD2. V was clipped by 1 base and J by 4 bases; unmatched bases: 3. There are 16 residues in the CDR3. Per germline, CDR1 SGHRS and CDR2 YFSETQ. The CDR3: CASSLSLAGGYNEQFF. DNA of the CDR3: TGCGCCAGCAGCTTGTCTCTAGCGGGAGGGTACAATGAGCAGTTCTTC.

The chain employs TRBV13 and TRBJ2-1, with 12 positions matching TRBD2. V gave up 5 bases and J gave up 5 bases; unmatched junction bases: 4. The CDR3 contains 15 residues. Germline lookup yields CDR1 PRHDT and CDR2 FYEKMQ (reference sequence). CDR3 protein: CASSMGLAGDNEQFF. DNA of the CDR3: TGTGCCAGCAGCATGGGACTAGCGGGCGACAATGAGCAGTTCTTC. Drawing the rest from reference TRBV13 and TRBJ2-1, the complete variable domain is AAGVIQSPRHLIKEKRETATLKCYPIPRHDTVYWYQQGPGQDPQFLISFYEKMQSDKGSIPDRFSAQQFSDYHSELNMSSLELGDSALYFCASSMGLAGDNEQFFGPGTRLTVL.

The chain joins TRBV19 to TRBJ1-5; D might be TRBD1 (6 bases). The germline V gene encodes CDR1 LNHDA and CDR2 SQIVND (reference sequence). The CDR3 totals 15 residues. Trimming pared 5 bases from V and 1 base from J, leaving 12 bases between. The CDR3 DNA reads TGTGCCAGTAGTTCCAGGGGTCGGAGCAATCAGCCCCAGCATTTT. The encoded protein is CASSSRGRSNQPQHF.

This clone was observed a few times. The chain uses TRBV5-4 and TRBJ2-1; D is possibly TRBD1 (5 bases). CDR1 SGHNT and CDR2 YYREEE come from the germline V gene (reference sequence). V was pared by 4 bases and J by 4 bases, with 12 bases between. The CDR3 runs to 14 residues. The CDR3 loop reads CASSGATEYNEQFF. The CDR3 coding sequence is TGTGCCAGCAGCGGGGCTACAGAGTACAATGAGCAGTTCTTC.